This T cell receptor (beta chain) came from a study of cytomegalovirus exposure and HLA in healthy donors. General observations from the study: TCR association rates varied by HLA locus in a later analysis, with DRB1 highest and HLA-C lowest.

This CDR3 contains 15 residues. Deletions cut 0 bases from V and 1 base from J, with 10 bases between. CDR1 is SGHDT and CDR2 is YYEEEE in the germline V gene. Concerning this clone itself: Its specificity is not known.

60 Vbeta and 13 Jbeta primers were used in PCR. Assay used: immunoSEQ multiplex PCR; TCRdb lists only in-frame clones, some missing. In the table there are around 150,000 clones, approximately 83% of which are singletons. The V and J genes are TRBV5-6 and TRBJ2-5; D perhaps matches TRBD2 (5 bases). This receptor was taken from a man aged 18 to 29 in good health and CMV-seropositive. Material: PBMCs. CDR3 sequence: CASSLAASSQETQYF. Written as DNA, the CDR3 is TGTGCCAGCAGCTTGGCGGCTAGCTCCCAAGAGACCCAGTACTTC.